This passage covers 26 T cell receptor beta chains from one sample sequenced in a study of spatial heterogeneity in lung cancer. Described time point: sample taken at primary tumor resection. TCRdb used MiXCR to reprocess the 5' RACE reads, holding one entry per CDR3 protein. The sample has over 5,500 distinct CDR3 sequences; roughly 7.4% are singletons. Here the sequenced sample was normal lung tissue next to the tumor, taken at surgery. The receptors were sampled from a female donor with early-stage non-small cell lung cancer.

This clonotype qualifies as large. The rearrangement joins TRBV5-1 to TRBJ1-1; D not certain. Trimming shortened V by 2 bases and J by 0 bases, and 14 bases separated the two germline ends. The CDR3 length is 16 residues. The germline V gene has CDR1 SGHRS and CDR2 YFSETQ. As DNA, the CDR3 is TGCGCCAGCAGCTTAGGGCCGGGCACCGTGAACACTGAAGCTTTCTTT. This encodes CASSLGPGTVNTEAFF.

This clonotype was seen a handful of times. This rearrangement joins TRBV6-6 to TRBJ2-3, with no clear D. The CDR3 runs 11 residues. The V gene lost 6 bases and the J gene lost 6 bases, with 7 bases spanning the gap. Germline V gene lookup returns CDR1 MNHNY and CDR2 SVGAGI (reference sequence). The CDR3, as DNA: TGTGCCAGCAGGTTGGAGGATACGCAGTATTTT. It codes for CASRLEDTQYF.

This clonotype was counted at least ten times. This chain uses TRBV2 with TRBJ1-2; no clear D. Germline V gives CDR1 SNHLY, CDR2 FYNNEI. The CDR3 spans 12 residues. Deletions cut 6 bases from V and 5 bases from J, with 10 bases between. CDR3 sequence: CASRITEYGYTF. In DNA form, the CDR3 reads TGTGCCAGCAGAATTACAGAGTATGGCTACACCTTC. The full variable domain, rest sourced from reference TRBV2 and TRBJ1-2, is EPEVTQTPSHQVTQMGQEVILRCVPISNHLYFYWYRQILGQKVEFLVSFYNNEISEKSEIFDDQFSVERPDGSNFTLKIRSTKLEDSAMYFCASRITEYGYTFGSGTRLTVV.

This clonotype was counted between two and nine times. The V call is TRBV4-3, the J call TRBJ2-7, with 7 bases identical to TRBD1. Germline V lookup: CDR1 LGHNA, CDR2 YSLEER. This CDR3 comprises 14 residues. With V trimmed by 1 base and J by 3 bases, 3 bases remained unmatched. As DNA, the CDR3 is TGCGCCAGCAGCCAAGGTCAGGGGGACTACGAGCAGTACTTC. Translating gives CASSQGQGDYEQYF.

CDR3 loop: CASPYSGGLAKNIQYF. CDR3 bases: TGTGCCAGCCCCTACAGTGGGGGCTTAGCCAAAAACATTCAGTACTTC. V gene TRBV12-3 or TRBV12-4 combines with J gene TRBJ2-4, with D possibly being TRBD1 (6 bases). This CDR3 has 16 amino acids. The V end was cut by 8 bases, the J end by 0 bases, with 17 bases between.

By its share, this clonotype is medium-sized. The V gene is TRBV19, the J gene TRBJ1-1; possibly TRBD1 for D (5 bases). The V end lost 5 bases, the J end lost 1 base, and 11 bases lay between the germline ends. Germline V lookup: CDR1 LNHDA, CDR2 SQIVND (reference sequence). CDR3 length equals 14 residues. The CDR3 DNA reads TGTGCCAGTAGTGTCGGGGGGACGAACACTGAAGCTTTCTTT. Amino acids: CASSVGGTNTEAFF.

This clonotype is labeled medium-sized. CDR3 region: CATYGGVAGNTIYF. The DNA for the CDR3 is TGTGCCACCTACGGAGGGGTGGCTGGAAACACCATATATTTT. This chain links TRBV2 with TRBJ1-3, with D perhaps matching TRBD1 (5 bases). Trimming removed 10 bases from V and 2 bases from J, with 15 bases in between. The CDR3 runs 14 residues. CDR1 and CDR2 (germline): SNHLY, FYNNEI.

This clonotype occurred a few times. V gene TRBV28 combines with J gene TRBJ2-4; possibly TRBD2 for D (5 bases). The V gene's germline CDR1 is MDHEN and CDR2 SYDVKM. V was pared by 8 bases and J by 8 bases, with 16 bases between. CDR3 size: 13 residues. CDR3 protein: CASAVEDPHIQYF. The CDR3 DNA follows: TGTGCCAGCGCTGTGGAGGACCCCCACATTCAGTACTTC.

This clonotype appeared many times. This sequence joins TRBV5-1 and TRBJ2-3; 8 bases map to TRBD2. With 0 bases clipped from V and 3 bases from J, the junction kept 6 bases outside the gene matches. Germline CDR1 is SGHRS and CDR2 is YFSETQ. The CDR3 runs to 16 residues. The CDR3 bases are TGCGCCAGCAGCTTGGGGGTAGCGGGAACGACAGATACGCAGTATTTT. Its protein is CASSLGVAGTTDTQYF.

Many counts were recorded for this clonotype. The chain carries TRBV6-1 and TRBJ2-7; D is undetermined. Trimming removed 0 bases at V and 3 bases at J, with 6 bases between. Germline V gene lookup returns CDR1 MNHNS and CDR2 SASEGT. The CDR3 runs 13 residues. This CDR3 reads CASSEAYNYEQYF. CDR3 nucleotides: TGTGCCAGCAGTGAAGCGTATAACTACGAGCAGTACTTC.

This clonotype has more than one count but fewer than ten. This rearrangement joins TRBV7-8 to TRBJ2-1, with 10 nucleotides matching TRBD2. CDR1 is SGHVS and CDR2 is FQNEAQ in the germline V gene. V lost 1 base to trimming and J lost 10 bases; unmatched junction nucleotides: 7. This CDR3 comprises 15 residues. The CDR3 sequence: CASSLVSGGAREQFF. CDR3 in DNA: TGTGCCAGCAGCTTAGTGAGCGGGGGGGCCAGGGAGCAGTTCTTC.

This clonotype was picked up many times. The rearrangement uses TRBV5-1 and TRBJ1-5, with D uncertain. Trimming took 4 bases from V and 0 from J, leaving 8 bases between them. From germline, CDR1 is SGHRS and CDR2 YFSETQ. The CDR3 covers 14 residues. CDR3 DNA sequence: TGCGCCAGCAGCCTGCACGGTAGCAATCAGCCCCAGCATTTT. Encoded protein: CASSLHGSNQPQHF.

This clonotype was counted many times. The V gene is TRBV3-1, the J gene TRBJ1-2; no clear D gene. Trimming took off 1 base at V and 4 bases at J, with 7 bases between the two ends. Germline assignment: CDR1 LGHDT and CDR2 YNNKEL (reference sequence). The CDR3 is 13 amino acids. The CDR3 nucleotides read TGTGCCAGCAGCCAAGGCAAGAGCTATGGCTACACCTTC. Its translation is CASSQGKSYGYTF.

Ten or more counts support this clonotype. The chain links TRBV28 to TRBJ2-2; 7 nucleotides match TRBD1. This CDR3 is 13 amino acids long. V lost 7 bases, J lost 6 bases, and 5 bases stayed unmatched. Germline CDR1 and CDR2: MDHEN and SYDVKM. The CDR3 DNA follows: TGTGCCAGCACTGACAGGGTCGCCGGGGAGCTGTTTTTT. Translating gives CASTDRVAGELFF.

A remark on this clonotype: A read error may explain this, as a much larger clone is one base away. The chain joins TRBV6-2 or TRBV6-3 to TRBJ1-4; TRBD1 is a possible D gene (6 bases). Germline V lookup: CDR1 MNHEY, CDR2 SVGEGT. This CDR3 comprises 14 residues. Trimming removed 6 bases at V and 8 bases at J, with 16 bases between. The CDR3 DNA is TGTGCCAGCAGGGAACAGGGCCAAGGAGAAAAACTGTTTTTT. Amino acid sequence: CASREQGQGEKLFF.

This clonotype is medium-sized in the sample. V usage is TRBV12-3 or TRBV12-4 and J usage is TRBJ2-6; 9 nucleotides match TRBD1. The CDR3 runs 17 residues. With V trimmed by 6 bases and J by 4 bases, 10 bases remained unmatched. The CDR3 region is CASSPLQGASGANVLTF. The CDR3 nucleotides are TGTGCCAGCAGCCCCTTACAGGGGGCGAGCGGGGCCAACGTCCTGACTTTC.

The J gene is TRBJ2-7, the V gene TRBV7-2; 7 bases match TRBD1. V was clipped by 1 base and J by 6 bases; unmatched bases: 3. CDR1 SGHTA and CDR2 FQGNSA come from the germline V gene. CDR3 size: 13 residues. CDR3 sequence reads: CASSLDRGSEQYF. In nucleotides, the CDR3 is TGTGCCAGCAGCTTAGACAGGGGCTCCGAGCAGTACTTC. Filled out from reference TRBV7-2 and TRBJ2-7, the complete variable domain reads GAGVSQSPSNKVTEKGKDVELRCDPISGHTALYWYRQSLGQGLEFLIYFQGNSAPDKSGLPSDRFSAERTGGSVSTLTIQRTQQEDSAVYLCASSLDRGSEQYFGPGTRLTVT.

This clonotype rates as medium-sized. The rearrangement links TRBV6-5 to TRBJ1-4, with unresolved D. This CDR3 has 16 amino acids. Trimming pared 5 bases from V and 8 bases from J, leaving 21 bases between. Germline CDR1 and CDR2: MNHEY and SVGAGI. DNA of the CDR3: TGTGCCAGCAGTGCCTCCCTAACTCCTGGACGGGAAAAACTGTTTTTT. Translated: CASSASLTPGREKLFF.

This clonotype came up once. A much more abundant neighbour one base away suggests this may be a read error. This chain connects TRBV7-2 to TRBJ2-3; maybe TRBD2 (5 bases). The CDR3 is 16 amino acids. Germline CDR1 is SGHTA and CDR2 is FQGNSA. The CDR3 DNA follows: TGTGCCAGCAGCTTAACGGGCGGGCTTAGCATAGATACGCAGTATTTT. Translated, it gives CASSLTGGLSIDTQYF.

This clonotype was found many times. A much larger clone lies one base from this, so it may be a read error. The rearrangement joins TRBV6-2 or TRBV6-3 to TRBJ1-2; D unclear. This CDR3 is 13 amino acids long. CDR1 is MNHEY and CDR2 is SVGEGT in the germline V gene. V lost 2 bases, J lost 4 bases, and 8 bases lay in between. CDR3 sequence: CASSYGRRYGYTF. CDR3 coding DNA: TGTGCCAGCAGTTACGGGCGGCGCTATGGCTACACCTTC.

This clonotype is medium-sized. This rearrangement joins TRBV6-2 or TRBV6-3 to TRBJ2-4; D is tentatively TRBD1 or TRBD2 (6 bases each). V dropped 8 bases and J dropped 2 bases, with 16 bases sitting between them. This CDR3 is built from 15 residues. The V gene's germline CDR1 is MNHEY and CDR2 SVGEGT. Here the CDR3 reads CASGLRGQPKNIQYF. DNA of the CDR3: TGTGCCAGCGGCTTACGGGGGCAGCCCAAAAACATTCAGTACTTC.

In its sample, this clonotype was seen a few times. V is TRBV20-1 and J is TRBJ2-1, with 11 bases aligning to TRBD2. The V gene end was trimmed by 5 bases and the J gene end by 3 bases; junction bases not matched to a gene: 6. The CDR3 length is 15 residues. Looked up from germline, CDR1 is DFQATT and CDR2 is SNEGSKA (reference sequence). The CDR3 is CSADSGGEFYNEQFF. The DNA for the CDR3 is TGCAGTGCTGATAGCGGGGGGGAATTCTACAATGAGCAGTTCTTC.

Worth noting for this clonotype: Mismatch with germline at one junction end may stem from a read error. The chain has TRBV7-8 and TRBJ2-5; no definite D call. Germline loops: CDR1 SGHVS, CDR2 FQNEAQ. The CDR3 spans 13 residues. CDR3 region: CASSLSPFETQCF. The CDR3 region has the DNA TGTGCCAGCAGCTTATCCCCGTTTGAGACCCAGTGCTTC.

This clonotype qualifies as medium-sized. The genes are TRBV4-3 and TRBJ1-2; unclear D gene. From germline, CDR1 is LGHNA and CDR2 YSLEER. The CDR3 totals 14 residues. V was trimmed by 1 base and J by 4 bases, leaving 10 bases between them. The CDR3 DNA is TGCGCCAGCAGCCAAGTAAAAGGAATCTATGGCTACACCTTC. It is translated as CASSQVKGIYGYTF.

The gene calls are TRBV5-1 and TRBJ2-3; the match to TRBD1 covers 8 bases. J was trimmed by 2 bases and V by 5 bases; bases with no gene match: 7. The CDR3 has 15 residues. Per the germline V gene, CDR1 is SGHRS and CDR2 is YFSETQ. CDR3: CASRPPTGVTDTQYF. The CDR3 DNA follows: TGCGCCAGCAGACCCCCGACAGGGGTCACAGATACGCAGTATTTT.

This clonotype was counted many times. The chain links TRBV11-2 to TRBJ2-5; D is ambiguous. This CDR3 is built from 12 residues. Germline loops: CDR1 SGHAT, CDR2 FQNNGV. V lost 5 bases and J 2 bases, leaving 6 bases between the germline ends. In nucleotides, the CDR3 is TGTGCCAGCAGCCGGGCACAAGAGACCCAGTACTTC. Protein sequence: CASSRAQETQYF.